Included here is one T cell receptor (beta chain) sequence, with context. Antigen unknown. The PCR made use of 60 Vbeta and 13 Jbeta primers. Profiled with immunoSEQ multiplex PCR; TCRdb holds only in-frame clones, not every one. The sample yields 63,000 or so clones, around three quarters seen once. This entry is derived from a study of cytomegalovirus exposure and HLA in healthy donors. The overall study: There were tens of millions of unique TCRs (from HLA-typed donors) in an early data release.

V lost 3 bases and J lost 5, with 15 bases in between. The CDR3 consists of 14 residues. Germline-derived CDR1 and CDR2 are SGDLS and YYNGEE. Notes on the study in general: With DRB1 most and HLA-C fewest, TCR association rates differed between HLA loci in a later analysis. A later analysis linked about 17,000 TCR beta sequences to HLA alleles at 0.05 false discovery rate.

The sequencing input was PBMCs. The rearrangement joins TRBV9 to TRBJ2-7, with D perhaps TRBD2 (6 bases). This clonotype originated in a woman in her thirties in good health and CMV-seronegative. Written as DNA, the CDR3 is TGTGCCAGCAGCGCCGGGGGTGCATCTAACGAGCAGTACTTC. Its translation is CASSAGGASNEQYF.